Each of the 30 T cell receptor beta chains below was sequenced from the same sample in a study of identical twins. TCRdb recomputed calls from the 5' RACE reads with MiXCR, one row per CDR3 protein. The table includes about 900,000 distinct CDR3 sequences, over 9% detected once. The data also belong to a second study, concerning yellow fever vaccine responses in identical twins.

Sequencing was done on a sample of PBMCs. These receptors were obtained from a woman aged 18-29 years in good health.

DNA of the CDR3: TGTGCCAGCGAGCCACCCGGACAGCGGGGGTTAACAGATACGCAGTATTTT. Encoded protein: CASEPPGQRGLTDTQYF. The J gene is TRBJ2-3, the V gene TRBV14; 8 nucleotides align to TRBD2. The V gene end was trimmed by 8 bases and the J gene end by 3 bases; junction bases not matched to a gene: 16. The CDR3 is 17 amino acids. The germline V gene encodes CDR1 SGHDN and CDR2 FVKESK. The full variable domain, in which reference TRBV14 and TRBJ2-3 provide the parts outside the CDR3, is EAGVTQFPSHSVIEKGQTVTLRCDPISGHDNLYWYRRVMGKEIKFLLHFVKESKQDESGMPNNRFLAERTGGTYSTLKVQPAELEDSGVYFCASEPPGQRGLTDTQYFGPGTRLTVL.

This clonotype was counted between two and nine times. This chain joins TRBV12-3 or TRBV12-4 and TRBJ1-2; 9 nucleotides align to TRBD1. This CDR3 contains 15 residues. V gave up 5 bases and J gave up 8 bases; unmatched junction bases: 12. The CDR3 DNA reads as TGTGCCAGCAGTAGAGAGACCGGGACAGGGAACGGCTACACCTTC. Encoded protein: CASSRETGTGNGYTF.

This clonotype showed up just a few times. This chain links TRBV2 with TRBJ1-2; TRBD1 agrees at 9 bases. J lost 5 bases, V lost 6 bases, and 7 bases had no gene match. This CDR3 region has 14 residues. Germline V CDR1 and CDR2: SNHLY, FYNNEI. The CDR3, as DNA: TGTGCCAGCAGATTAGACAGGGGGTTTTATGGCTACACCTTC. Its protein product is CASRLDRGFYGYTF.

V is TRBV3-1 and J is TRBJ1-2; 9 bases agree with TRBD1. V shed 6 bases, J shed 2 bases, and the junction held 4 bases outside the gene matches. CDR3 length: 14 residues. From germline, CDR1 is LGHDT and CDR2 YNNKEL (reference sequence). The CDR3 is CASSTGGQNYGYTF. The CDR3 DNA is TGTGCCAGCAGTACAGGGGGCCAAAACTATGGCTACACCTTC.

The CDR3 nucleotides are TGCAGTGCCCGCACTTCCACAGGGTTAAGCACAGATACGCAGTATTTT. As protein: CSARTSTGLSTDTQYF. The V call is TRBV20-1, the J call TRBJ2-3, with a tentative D call TRBD1 (6 bases). Trimming removed 6 bases from V and 0 bases from J, with 19 bases in between. The CDR3 contains 16 residues. Per germline, CDR1 DFQATT and CDR2 SNEGSKA (reference sequence).

In this sample, this clonotype turned up a few times. This chain uses TRBV2 with TRBJ1-2; the match to TRBD1 covers 9 bases. This CDR3 is 16 amino acids long. V lost 6 bases and J lost 0; bases outside the gene matches: 8. The germline V gene has CDR1 SNHLY and CDR2 FYNNEI. CDR3 region: CASRGDRDRSNYGYTF. For the CDR3, the DNA is TGTGCCAGCAGAGGGGACAGGGATAGATCTAACTATGGCTACACCTTC.

The J gene is TRBJ2-3, the V gene TRBV29-1, with a tentative D call TRBD1 (6 bases). Trimming removed 0 bases at V and 4 bases at J, with 14 bases between. This CDR3 region has 15 residues. Germline CDR1 SQVTM, CDR2 ANQGSEA. The CDR3 is CSVEDQDSGADTQYF. CDR3 in DNA: TGCAGCGTTGAAGATCAGGACAGCGGTGCAGATACGCAGTATTTT.

This chain uses TRBV2 with TRBJ1-1; D remains ambiguous. The CDR3 is 14 amino acids. The germline CDR1 and CDR2 sequences are SNHLY and FYNNEI. The V and J ends lost 3 bases and 1 base respectively, with 9 bases between them. CDR3 in amino acids: CASSDLVGNTEAFF. In nucleotides, the CDR3 is TGTGCCAGCAGTGACTTGGTGGGGAACACTGAAGCTTTCTTT.

The chain uses TRBV12-3 or TRBV12-4 and TRBJ2-4, with TRBD1 identical over 8 bases. V lost 5 bases to trimming and J lost 8 bases; unmatched junction nucleotides: 14. The CDR3 totals 16 residues. CDR3 DNA: TGTGCCAGCAGTCCTATGGGGACAGGACGGAGGGACATTCAGTACTTC. Protein product: CASSPMGTGRRDIQYF.

A few counts support this clonotype. The CDR3 nucleotides read TGCGCCAGCAGCCACAGACAGGGCCCGAACACCGGGGAGCTGTTTTTT. Translation gives CASSHRQGPNTGELFF. V gene TRBV5-1 combines with J gene TRBJ2-2, with 7 bases aligning to TRBD1. This CDR3 contains 16 residues. Looked up from germline, CDR1 is SGHRS and CDR2 is YFSETQ. With 4 bases clipped from V and 0 bases from J, the junction kept 6 bases outside the gene matches.

This clonotype was detected only a few times. The rearrangement joins TRBV5-1 to TRBJ1-4; D ambiguous. The CDR3 is made up of 14 amino acids. Per germline, CDR1 SGHRS and CDR2 YFSETQ. Trimming removed 1 base at V and 3 bases at J, with 7 bases between. CDR3 nucleotides: TGCGCCAGCAGCTTGAGAGACTCTAATGAAAAACTGTTTTTT. Translated, it gives CASSLRDSNEKLFF.

V and J are TRBV9 and TRBJ1-2, with 8 bases matching TRBD1. The CDR3 runs 16 residues. The V segment lost 3 bases and the J segment 8 bases; nucleotides outside the gene matches: 15. The V gene's germline CDR1 is SGDLS and CDR2 YYNGEE. CDR3 region: CASSGGTETGEGGYTF. The CDR3 nucleotides read TGTGCCAGCAGCGGGGGAACGGAGACAGGGGAGGGAGGCTACACCTTC.

This chain uses TRBV5-1 with TRBJ2-7, with 9 bases matching TRBD2. CDR1 and CDR2 (germline): SGHRS, YFSETQ. This CDR3 region has 17 residues. J was trimmed by 2 bases and V by 0 bases; bases with no gene match: 9. The chain's CDR3 is CASSLGSSGMVPYEQYF. The CDR3 region has the DNA TGCGCCAGCAGCTTGGGATCTAGCGGGATGGTTCCCTACGAGCAGTACTTC.

There are many counts of this clonotype. The V gene is TRBV3-1, the J gene TRBJ1-2; 10 bases match TRBD1. Germline V gene lookup returns CDR1 LGHDT and CDR2 YNNKEL (reference sequence). The CDR3 is 15 amino acids. Trimming at V came to 4 bases and at J to 2 bases, leaving 4 bases not matched to a gene. CDR3 amino acids: CASSPWTGGNYGYTF. DNA of the CDR3: TGTGCCAGCAGCCCCTGGACAGGGGGGAACTATGGCTACACCTTC.

The sample holds many counts of this clonotype. The rearrangement links TRBV20-1 to TRBJ2-1, with TRBD2 identical over 8 bases. The CDR3 is 14 residues long. The germline gives CDR1 DFQATT, CDR2 SNEGSKA (reference sequence). The J segment lost 0 bases and the V segment lost 5 bases, leaving 3 bases of the junction unmatched. The CDR3 DNA reads TGCAGTGCTCGGGGGGGATCCTCCTACAATGAGCAGTTCTTC. Its translation is CSARGGSSYNEQFF.

The chain is built from TRBV6-5 and TRBJ2-7; D is possibly TRBD2 (6 bases). Germline V gene lookup returns CDR1 MNHEY and CDR2 SVGAGI. Trimming pared 0 bases from V and 1 base from J, leaving 22 bases between. The CDR3 loop spans 19 amino acids. This CDR3 is CASSYSSPQGSGRSYEQYF. CDR3 DNA sequence: TGTGCCAGCAGTTACTCGAGCCCTCAAGGTAGCGGCAGGTCCTACGAGCAGTACTTC.

A few counts support this clonotype. V is TRBV15 and J is TRBJ2-1, with 8 bases fitting TRBD1. This CDR3 spans 14 amino acids. V lost 4 bases to trimming and J lost 8 bases; unmatched junction nucleotides: 7. CDR1 is LNHNV and CDR2 is YYDKDF in the germline V gene (reference sequence). The CDR3 reads CATSTLQGGDEQFF. The CDR3 bases are TGTGCCACCAGCACCCTACAGGGGGGAGATGAGCAGTTCTTC.

The chain carries TRBV27 and TRBJ2-1, with TRBD2 matching over 12 bases. The germline V gene has CDR1 MNHEY and CDR2 SMNVEV (reference sequence). V lost 5 bases to trimming and J lost 4 bases; unmatched junction nucleotides: 6. The CDR3 is made up of 16 amino acids. The CDR3 DNA sequence: TGTGCCAGCAGTCGTGGACTAGCGGGAAAATACAATGAGCAGTTCTTC. It specifies CASSRGLAGKYNEQFF.

This clonotype has at least ten counts. The chain combines TRBV4-2 with TRBJ2-1; 8 bases line up with TRBD2. Germline loops: CDR1 LGHNA, CDR2 YNFKEQ. With 1 base clipped from V and 0 bases from J, the junction kept 2 bases outside the gene matches. The CDR3 sequence is 16 residues long. CDR3 sequence: CASSQGGRISYNEQFF. The CDR3 bases are TGTGCCAGCAGCCAAGGCGGGAGGATCTCCTACAATGAGCAGTTCTTC.

In its sample, this clonotype was seen a few times. The gene calls are TRBV4-1 and TRBJ2-3; 7 bases map to TRBD1. From germline, CDR1 is MGHRA and CDR2 YSYEKL. This CDR3 contains 15 residues. V trimming: 6 bases; J trimming: 4 bases; junction bases outside the gene matches: 10. The CDR3 DNA reads as TGCGCCAGCAGAAGGGGGCAGGAGAACGCAGATACGCAGTATTTT. It is translated as CASRRGQENADTQYF.

The sample holds many counts of this clonotype. The J gene is TRBJ2-1, the V gene TRBV11-2; tentatively, D is TRBD2 (7 bases). CDR1 SGHAT and CDR2 FQNNGV come from the germline V gene. The V end lost 3 bases, the J end lost 4 bases, and 19 bases lay between the germline ends. This CDR3 region has 17 residues. CDR3 nucleotides: TGTGCCAGCAGCTTTGGTCCGTGGCGGGGGCCGTACAATGAGCAGTTCTTC. Translated, it gives CASSFGPWRGPYNEQFF.

This clonotype was seen a handful of times. The chain has TRBV7-4 and TRBJ2-1; 13 positions match TRBD2. Germline CDR1 SGHVT, CDR2 SQSDAQ. The CDR3 has 24 amino acids. V trimming: 2 bases; J trimming: 0 bases; junction bases outside the gene matches: 22. CDR3 sequence: CASSLPRLAGGRNLEWSSYNEQFF. The CDR3 nucleotides read TGTGCCAGCAGCTTACCCAGACTAGCGGGAGGCAGAAACCTCGAATGGAGCTCCTACAATGAGCAGTTCTTC. The full variable domain, with the rest looked up from reference TRBV7-4 and TRBJ2-1, is GAGVSQSPRYKVAKRGRDVALRCDSISGHVTLYWYRQTLGQGSEVLTYSQSDAQRDKSGRPSGRFSAERPERSVSTLKIQRTEQGDSAVYLCASSLPRLAGGRNLEWSSYNEQFFGPGTRLTVL.

The rearrangement links TRBV20-1 to TRBJ2-5, with a possible D match to TRBD2 (6 bases). The CDR3 totals 12 residues. CDR1 is DFQATT and CDR2 is SNEGSKA in the germline V gene (reference sequence). V was clipped by 5 bases and J by 9 bases, with 16 bases between them. The DNA for the CDR3 is TGCAGTGCTGGGGGACTCGACGGCTCCCAGTACTTC. It encodes CSAGGLDGSQYF.

In this sample, this clonotype turned up a few times. This chain connects TRBV20-1 to TRBJ1-4; unclear D gene. The CDR3 sequence is 14 residues long. With 6 bases removed from V and 3 bases from J, the gap between germline ends came to 14 bases. Looked up from germline, CDR1 is DFQATT and CDR2 is SNEGSKA (reference sequence). The CDR3 loop is CSAYRAGSNEKLFF. CDR3 in DNA: TGCAGTGCCTATAGGGCGGGGTCTAATGAAAAACTGTTTTTT.

This clonotype was seen a handful of times. The chain carries TRBV20-1 and TRBJ1-5; 7 bases are shared with TRBD1. The CDR3 spans 15 residues. Germline V gives CDR1 DFQATT, CDR2 SNEGSKA (reference sequence). The ends lost 5 bases at V and 3 bases at J; junction bases unmatched: 10. The CDR3 coding sequence is TGCAGTGCTCCCCCGACAGGGAGGAACAATCAGCCCCAGCATTTT. As protein: CSAPPTGRNNQPQHF.

The CDR3 DNA is TGTGCCAGCAGCTTACCAGCGCCGAGGAATGAGCAGTTCTTC. Translated, it gives CASSLPAPRNEQFF. This sequence joins TRBV7-2 and TRBJ2-1; no clear D gene. Germline V gives CDR1 SGHTA, CDR2 FQGNSA. The V end was cut by 2 bases, the J end by 7 bases, with 12 bases between. This CDR3 has 14 residues. The full variable domain, rest sourced from reference TRBV7-2 and TRBJ2-1, is GAGVSQSPSNKVTEKGKDVELRCDPISGHTALYWYRQSLGQGLEFLIYFQGNSAPDKSGLPSDRFSAERTGGSVSTLTIQRTQQEDSAVYLCASSLPAPRNEQFFGPGTRLTVL.

The gene calls are TRBV7-9 and TRBJ2-1; 13 nucleotides agree with TRBD2. Germline V CDR1 and CDR2: SEHNR, FQNEAQ (reference sequence). The trim removed 0 bases at V and 8 bases at J, leaving 7 bases unmatched. The CDR3 has 17 amino acids. As DNA, the CDR3 is TGTGCCAGCAGCTTAGCTGTAGGGACTAGCGGGAATGATGAGCAGTTCTTC. It yields the protein CASSLAVGTSGNDEQFF. The full variable domain, with the rest looked up from reference TRBV7-9 and TRBJ2-1, is DTGVSQNPRHKITKRGQNVTFRCDPISEHNRLYWYRQTLGQGPEFLTYFQNEAQLEKSRLLSDRFSAERPKGSFSTLEIQRTEQGDSAMYLCASSLAVGTSGNDEQFFGPGTRLTVL.

The chain has TRBV4-1 and TRBJ2-3; weak D call: TRBD1 (6 bases). Trimming cost V 3 bases and J 0 bases, with 10 bases left between them. This CDR3 is 15 amino acids long. Germline V lookup: CDR1 MGHRA, CDR2 YSYEKL. CDR3 sequence reads: CASSQPGQSTDTQYF. Here the CDR3 DNA reads TGCGCCAGCAGCCAGCCCGGACAGAGCACAGATACGCAGTATTTT.

This clonotype was recorded a few times. The rearrangement uses TRBV15 and TRBJ2-5; D is unclear. The germline CDR1 and CDR2 sequences are LNHNV and YYDKDF (reference sequence). The CDR3 consists of 13 residues. Trimming stripped 4 bases from V and 4 bases from J, with 10 bases between. The CDR3 here is CATSTWSRETQYF. In nucleotides, the CDR3 is TGTGCCACCAGCACCTGGAGTAGAGAGACCCAGTACTTC.

The chain employs TRBV20-1 and TRBJ2-7; D is perhaps TRBD1 (6 bases). The germline V gene encodes CDR1 DFQATT and CDR2 SNEGSKA (reference sequence). The CDR3 has 16 residues. V lost 0 bases to trimming and J lost 5 bases, with 20 bases between them. The CDR3 reads CSARDKTTGQSDEQYF. CDR3 nucleotide sequence: TGCAGTGCTAGAGATAAAACGACAGGACAAAGCGACGAGCAGTACTTC.